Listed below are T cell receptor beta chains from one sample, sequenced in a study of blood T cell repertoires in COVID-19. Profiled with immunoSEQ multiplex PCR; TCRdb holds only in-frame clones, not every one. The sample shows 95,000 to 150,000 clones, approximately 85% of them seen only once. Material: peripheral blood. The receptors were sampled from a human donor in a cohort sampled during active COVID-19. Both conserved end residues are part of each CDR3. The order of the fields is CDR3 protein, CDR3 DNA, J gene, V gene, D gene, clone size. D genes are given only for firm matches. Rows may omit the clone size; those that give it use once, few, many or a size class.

CDR3: CASSVEGGRGNEKLFF
DNA: TGTGCCAGCAGCGTAGAGGGGGGCAGGGGGAATGAAAAACTGTTTTTT
J: TRBJ1-4
V: TRBV9
D: TRBD1
size: once

CDR3: CASSGGGTYNEQFF
DNA: TGCGCCAGCAGTGGCGGGGGGACCTACAATGAGCAGTTCTTC
J: TRBJ2-1
V: TRBV5-1
D: TRBD2
size: NA

CDR3: CASSTGTVTEAFF
DNA: TGTGCCAGCAGCACAGGGACAGTCACTGAAGCTTTCTTT
J: TRBJ1-1
V: TRBV2
D: TRBD1
size: once

CDR3: CASSPLVGRGLYEQYF
DNA: TGTGCCAGCAGTCCCCTTGTGGGCCGGGGGTTATATGAGCAGTACTTC
J: TRBJ2-7
V: TRBV28
D: NA
size: NA

CDR3: CASAAGSGAGANVLTF
DNA: TGTGCCAGTGCGGCAGGGTCCGGCGCTGGGGCCAACGTCCTGACTTTC
J: TRBJ2-6
V: TRBV19
D: NA
size: NA

CDR3: CASSWDRSSYEQYF
DNA: TGTGCCAGCAGCTGGGACAGGAGCTCCTACGAGCAGTACTTC
J: TRBJ2-7
V: TRBV13
D: TRBD1
size: NA

CDR3: CASSIDRDNGYTF
DNA: TGTGCCAGTAGTATCGACAGGGATAATGGCTACACCTTC
J: TRBJ1-2
V: TRBV19
D: TRBD1
size: NA

CDR3: CASSQGGIGYTF
DNA: TGTGCCAGCAGCCAAGGAGGGATAGGTTACACCTTC
J: TRBJ1-2
V: TRBV3-1/TRBV3-2
D: NA
size: once

CDR3: CASSQSTKGDTQYF
DNA: TGTGCCAGCAGCCAGTCGACTAAAGGAGATACGCAGTATTTT
J: TRBJ2-3
V: TRBV4-2
D: NA
size: NA

CDR3: CASGLAGMSTDTQYF
DNA: TGTGCCAGCGGTCTGGCAGGGATGAGCACAGATACGCAGTATTTT
J: TRBJ2-3
V: TRBV7-6
D: NA
size: NA

CDR3: CASSTTGGKLFF
DNA: TGCGCCAGCTCAACCACAGGGGGAAAACTGTTTTTT
J: TRBJ1-4
V: TRBV5-1
D: TRBD1
size: NA

CDR3: CASSLRRTEAYNEQFF
DNA: TGTGCCAGCAGTTTACGCCGGACAGAAGCCTACAATGAGCAGTTCTTC
J: TRBJ2-1
V: TRBV28
D: NA
size: NA

CDR3: CASSTISSGLFQETQYF
DNA: TGTGCCAGCAGCACAATCTCTAGCGGGCTTTTCCAAGAGACCCAGTACTTC
J: TRBJ2-5
V: TRBV7-2
D: TRBD2
size: NA

CDR3: CASRFSGEQFF
DNA: TGTGCCAGCAGGTTTAGTGGTGAGCAGTTCTTC
J: TRBJ2-1
V: TRBV2
D: NA
size: NA

CDR3: CASSMRLGTGPTGELFF
DNA: TGCGCCAGCAGCATGAGACTGGGGACAGGGCCCACCGGGGAGCTGTTTTTT
J: TRBJ2-2
V: TRBV5-1
D: TRBD1
size: NA

CDR3: CASSSSGGTEQFF
DNA: TGTGCCAGCTCATCTAGCGGGGGGACTGAGCAGTTCTTC
J: TRBJ2-1
V: TRBV18
D: TRBD2
size: NA

CDR3: CASSRQAGYEQYF
DNA: TGTGCCAGCAGCCGACAAGCGGGCTACGAGCAGTACTTC
J: TRBJ2-7
V: TRBV2
D: NA
size: NA

CDR3: CASSRTGGVLQETQYF
DNA: TGTGCCAGCAGCCGAACTGGGGGGGTTCTCCAAGAGACCCAGTACTTC
J: TRBJ2-5
V: TRBV6-2/TRBV6-3
D: TRBD2
size: NA

CDR3: CASRRGSPLHF
DNA: TGTGCCAGCAGGCGCGGTAGCCCCCTCCACTTT
J: TRBJ1-6
V: TRBV6-7
D: NA
size: few

CDR3: CASSDQGLELETQYF
DNA: TGTGCCAGCAGTGACCAGGGACTAGAACTGGAGACCCAGTACTTC
J: TRBJ2-5
V: TRBV2
D: TRBD2
size: NA

CDR3: CASSPGPAGVSGELFF
DNA: TGTGCCAGCAGCCCCGGTCCGGCAGGGGTTTCCGGGGAGCTGTTTTTT
J: TRBJ2-2
V: TRBV7-7
D: NA
size: few

CDR3: CASTPGGTGGYEQYF
DNA: TGTGCCAGCACTCCGGGGGGAACAGGTGGATACGAGCAGTACTTC
J: TRBJ2-7
V: TRBV7-2
D: TRBD2
size: few

CDR3: CASSEGLHTGELFF
DNA: TGCGCCAGCAGCGAGGGACTTCACACCGGGGAGCTGTTTTTT
J: TRBJ2-2
V: TRBV5-1
D: NA
size: NA

CDR3: CASSFGQGAADTQYF
DNA: TGTGCCAGCAGTTTTGGCCAGGGTGCGGCAGATACGCAGTATTTT
J: TRBJ2-3
V: TRBV27
D: NA
size: NA

CDR3: CASSVAPNGGGNEQFF
DNA: TGTGCCAGCAGCGTAGCCCCTAATGGTGGAGGCAATGAGCAGTTCTTC
J: TRBJ2-1
V: TRBV9
D: NA
size: NA

CDR3: CASSVVQGSYGYTF
DNA: TGTGCCAGCAGCGTAGTTCAGGGGTCCTATGGCTACACCTTC
J: TRBJ1-2
V: TRBV9
D: NA
size: NA

CDR3: CASSRTGSSTDTQYF
DNA: TGTGCCAGCAGCAGGACAGGATCTAGCACAGATACGCAGTATTTT
J: TRBJ2-3
V: TRBV6-4
D: TRBD1
size: NA

CDR3: CASSEPTGDIGYTF
DNA: TGTGCCAGCAGTGAGCCAACAGGGGATATAGGCTACACCTTC
J: TRBJ1-2
V: TRBV6-1
D: TRBD1
size: NA

CDR3: CATQQEGSTDTQYF
DNA: TGTGCCACCCAACAGGAGGGGTCGACAGATACGCAGTATTTT
J: TRBJ2-3
V: TRBV24-1
D: NA
size: NA

CDR3: CASSATGLYNSPLHF
DNA: TGCGCCAGCAGCGCCACCGGACTGTATAATTCACCCCTCCACTTT
J: TRBJ1-6
V: TRBV5-1
D: NA
size: NA

CDR3: CASSHPPGDILGDEQFF
DNA: TGCGCCAGCAGCCATCCACCCGGGGACATTTTAGGGGATGAGCAGTTCTTC
J: TRBJ2-1
V: TRBV4-1
D: NA
size: NA

CDR3: CASSRTGTGNEKLFF
DNA: TGTGCCAGCAGTCGAACCGGGACAGGGAATGAAAAACTGTTTTTT
J: TRBJ1-4
V: TRBV6-5
D: TRBD1
size: NA

CDR3: CASSRGAQETQYF
DNA: TGCGCCAGCAGTAGGGGCGCCCAGGAGACCCAGTACTTC
J: TRBJ2-5
V: TRBV10-2
D: NA
size: NA

CDR3: CASSAQQGGTEAFF
DNA: TGTGCCAGCAGTGCCCAACAGGGGGGAACTGAAGCTTTCTTT
J: TRBJ1-1
V: TRBV28
D: TRBD1
size: NA

CDR3: CASSLEQLRTAKNIQYF
DNA: TGTGCCAGCAGCTTGGAACAGCTACGAACTGCCAAAAACATTCAGTACTTC
J: TRBJ2-4
V: TRBV5-6
D: NA
size: NA

CDR3: CASSTVSGTEAFF
DNA: TGTGCCAGTAGTACCGTCTCGGGGACTGAAGCTTTCTTT
J: TRBJ1-1
V: TRBV19
D: NA
size: NA

CDR3: CASSSGLAGGLEQYF
DNA: TGTGCCAGCAGCTCCGGACTAGCGGGGGGGCTGGAGCAGTACTTC
J: TRBJ2-7
V: TRBV7-2
D: TRBD2
size: NA

CDR3: CASSSWGLRDNEQFF
DNA: TGTGCCAGCAGCAGCTGGGGGCTGCGGGACAATGAGCAGTTCTTC
J: TRBJ2-1
V: TRBV5-8
D: NA
size: NA

CDR3: CASSPDGKGSPLHF
DNA: TGTGCCAGCAGCCCCGACGGGAAAGGATCACCCCTCCACTTT
J: TRBJ1-6
V: TRBV7-6
D: NA
size: NA

CDR3: CASSLRQQGDTGELFF
DNA: TGCGCCAGCAGTCTCAGACAACAAGGGGACACCGGGGAGCTGTTTTTT
J: TRBJ2-2
V: TRBV5-1
D: NA
size: NA

CDR3: CASSSGGGETVYGYTF
DNA: TGTGCCAGCAGTTCGGGGGGGGGCGAGACAGTCTATGGCTACACCTTC
J: TRBJ1-2
V: TRBV28
D: NA
size: NA

CDR3: CASSQRGRGRSGETQYF
DNA: TGTGCCAGCAGCCAAAGGGGCAGGGGGCGTTCGGGGGAGACCCAGTACTTC
J: TRBJ2-5
V: TRBV3-1/TRBV3-2
D: TRBD1
size: NA

CDR3: CASEAGTDTQYF
DNA: TGTGCATCCGAAGCGGGGACAGATACGCAGTATTTT
J: TRBJ2-3
V: TRBV2
D: TRBD2
size: NA

CDR3: CASSIEPGQEETQYF
DNA: TGTGCCAGCAGTATTGAACCGGGACAGGAAGAGACCCAGTACTTC
J: TRBJ2-5
V: TRBV7-9
D: TRBD1
size: few

CDR3: CASSPNQRGNEQFF
DNA: TGTGCCAGCTCACCCAACCAGCGGGGGAATGAGCAGTTCTTC
J: TRBJ2-1
V: TRBV18
D: TRBD2
size: NA